A selection of T cell receptor beta chains follows, all from one sample in a study of early T cells in non-severe SARS-CoV-2 infection. TCRdb fed the 5' RACE reads into MiXCR, producing one record per CDR3 protein. The table lists about 50,000 distinct CDR3 sequences, about 9.3% of them singletons. The source material was whole blood. These receptors all come from an adult who was a healthcare worker with PCR-confirmed SARS-CoV-2 infection or an uninfected control (not recorded which). The CDR3 runs from the conserved cysteine through the conserved F or W. A D gene is named only where the DNA matches it firmly. Clone size appears in some rows only: once, few, many, or a class for an expanded clone.

>-|TRBV7-2|TRBJ2-1|-
TGTGCCAGCAGCTTAGCGGCGTACAATGAGCAGTTCTTC
CASSLAAYNEQFF
>-|TRBV19|TRBJ2-3|many
TGTGCCAGTAGTAGACGCGCCGGGACAGCGGCCCCAGCGGGAGATCTGGATACGCAGTATTTT
CASSRRAGTAAPAGDLDTQYF
>-|TRBV2|TRBJ1-6|-
TGTGCCACCGCGTCGACCGGAGATCCTTCACCCCTCCACTTT
CATASTGDPSPLHF
>TRBD1|TRBV28|TRBJ1-2|-
TGTGCCAGCAGTTTATCGGCCGGGACAGGGGCAGATGGCTACACCTTC
CASSLSAGTGADGYTF
>-|TRBV7-6|TRBJ1-3|-
TGTGCCAGCAGCTCTCAGGGGACTTGGGGAAACACCATATATTTT
CASSSQGTWGNTIYF
>-|TRBV7-9|TRBJ1-6|once
TGTGCCAGCAGCTCCTACAGGGCGGCGAATTCACCCCTCCACTTT
CASSSYRAANSPLHF
>-|TRBV7-9|TRBJ2-5|few
TGTGCCAGCAGCCGGGATTGGCAAGAGACCCAGTACTTC
CASSRDWQETQYF
>-|TRBV6-6|TRBJ2-7|few
TGTGCCAGCAGTTACTCTACCCCAGGGGAGCAGTACTTC
CASSYSTPGEQYF
>-|TRBV5-4|TRBJ2-3|-
TGTGCCAGCAGCCCCTGGTCGAGCACAGATACGCAGTATTTT
CASSPWSSTDTQYF
>-|TRBV15|TRBJ2-2|many
TGTGCCACCAGCGGGGACAAGAACACCGGGGAGCTGTTTTTT
CATSGDKNTGELFF
>-|TRBV20-1|TRBJ2-1|many
TGCAGTGCTAGACCCCTTTACGAGCAGTTCTTC
CSARPLYEQFF
>-|TRBV4-3|TRBJ2-6|many
TGCGCCAGCAGCCAAGCGTGGGGAACAGGGGCCAACGTCCTGACTTTC
CASSQAWGTGANVLTF
>-|TRBV9|TRBJ1-6|many
TGTGCCAGCAGCCCCCAGGTCTCGGGGAATTCACCCCTCCACTTT
CASSPQVSGNSPLHF
>-|TRBV12-5|TRBJ1-1|many
TGTGCTAGTGGTCCACGTCCCGGACAGCTCCGATTT
CASGPRPGQLRF
>TRBD1|TRBV27|TRBJ1-5|once
TGTGCCAGCAGTCTTACAGGGGGGAATCAGCCCCAGCATTTT
CASSLTGGNQPQHF
>TRBD2|TRBV28|TRBJ2-2|many
TGTGCCAGCAGTAGCGGGAGTCGGTCCGGGGAGCTGTTTTTT
CASSSGSRSGELFF
>TRBD2|TRBV4-3|TRBJ2-1|-
TGCGCCAGCAGCCAAGTTGCTAGCGGCTCCTACAATGAGCAGTTCTTC
CASSQVASGSYNEQFF
>-|TRBV14|TRBJ2-7|few
TGTGCCAGCAGCCAAGAATCGTCGGGGAACGAGCAGTACTTC
CASSQESSGNEQYF
>-|TRBV18|TRBJ1-4|-
TGTGCCAGCTCACGAACAACTACAACTAATGAAAAACTGTTTTTT
CASSRTTTTNEKLFF
>-|TRBV19|TRBJ2-1|-
TGTGCCAGTAGTATTGACTACAATGAGCAGTTCTTC
CASSIDYNEQFF
>TRBD1|TRBV4-1|TRBJ1-2|many
TGCGCCAGCAGCCAAGCCACCCGGACAGGTGACTATGGCTACACCTTC
CASSQATRTGDYGYTF
>TRBD1|TRBV6-2/TRBV6-3|TRBJ1-5|many
TGTGCCAGCAGTCCCCGGGACAGGGGGCTGTTCGGTCAGCCCCAGCATTTT
CASSPRDRGLFGQPQHF